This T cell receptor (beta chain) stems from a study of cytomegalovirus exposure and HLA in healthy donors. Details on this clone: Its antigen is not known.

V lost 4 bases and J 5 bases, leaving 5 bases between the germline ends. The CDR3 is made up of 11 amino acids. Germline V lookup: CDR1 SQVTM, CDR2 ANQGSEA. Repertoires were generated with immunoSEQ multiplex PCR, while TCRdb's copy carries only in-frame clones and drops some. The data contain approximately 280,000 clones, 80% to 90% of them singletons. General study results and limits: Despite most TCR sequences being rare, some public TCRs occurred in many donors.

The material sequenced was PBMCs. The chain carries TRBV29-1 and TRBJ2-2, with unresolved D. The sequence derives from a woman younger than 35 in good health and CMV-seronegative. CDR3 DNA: TGCAGCGTTGTTTCGACCGGGGAGCTGTTTTTT. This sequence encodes CSVVSTGELFF.